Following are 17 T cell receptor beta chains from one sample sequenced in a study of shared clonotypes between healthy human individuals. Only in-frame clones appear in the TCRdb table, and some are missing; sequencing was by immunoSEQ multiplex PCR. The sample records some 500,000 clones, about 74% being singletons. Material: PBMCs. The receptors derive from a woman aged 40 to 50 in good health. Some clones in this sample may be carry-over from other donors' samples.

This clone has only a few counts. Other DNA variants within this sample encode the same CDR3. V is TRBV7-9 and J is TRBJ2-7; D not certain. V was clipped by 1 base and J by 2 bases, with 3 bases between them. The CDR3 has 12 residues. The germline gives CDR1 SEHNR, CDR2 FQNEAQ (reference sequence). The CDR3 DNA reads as TGTGCCAGCAGCTTAGTTCCCTACGAGCAGTACTTC. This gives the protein CASSLVPYEQYF.

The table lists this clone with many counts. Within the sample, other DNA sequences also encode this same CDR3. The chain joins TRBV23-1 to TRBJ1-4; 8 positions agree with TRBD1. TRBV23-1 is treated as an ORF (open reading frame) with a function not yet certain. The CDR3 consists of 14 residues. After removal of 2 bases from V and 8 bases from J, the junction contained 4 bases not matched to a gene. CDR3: CASSQRQGNEKLFF. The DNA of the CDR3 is TGCGCCAGCAGTCAACGACAGGGGAACGAAAAACTGTTTTTT.

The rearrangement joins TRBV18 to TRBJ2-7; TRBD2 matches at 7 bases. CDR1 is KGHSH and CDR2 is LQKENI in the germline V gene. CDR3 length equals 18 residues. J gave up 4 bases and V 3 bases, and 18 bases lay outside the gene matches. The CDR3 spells CASSPNSPGPGGGYEQYF. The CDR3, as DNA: TGTGCCAGCTCACCGAATTCTCCGGGCCCGGGAGGCGGTTACGAGCAGTACTTC.

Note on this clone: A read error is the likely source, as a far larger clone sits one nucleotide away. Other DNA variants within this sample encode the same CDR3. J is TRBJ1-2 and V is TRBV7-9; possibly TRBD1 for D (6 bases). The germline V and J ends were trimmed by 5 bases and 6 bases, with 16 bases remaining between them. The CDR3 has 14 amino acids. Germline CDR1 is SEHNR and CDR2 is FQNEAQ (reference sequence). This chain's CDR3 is CASSLREGGNGYTF. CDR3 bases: TGTGCCAGCAGCCTACGGGAAGGGGGGAATGGCTACACCTTC.

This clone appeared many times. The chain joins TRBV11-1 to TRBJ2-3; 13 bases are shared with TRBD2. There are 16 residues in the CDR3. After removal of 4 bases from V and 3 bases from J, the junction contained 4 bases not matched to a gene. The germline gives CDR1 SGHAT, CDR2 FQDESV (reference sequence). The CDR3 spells CASSSGLAGRTDTQYF. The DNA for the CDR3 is TGTGCCAGCAGCTCGGGACTAGCGGGAAGAACAGATACGCAGTATTTT.

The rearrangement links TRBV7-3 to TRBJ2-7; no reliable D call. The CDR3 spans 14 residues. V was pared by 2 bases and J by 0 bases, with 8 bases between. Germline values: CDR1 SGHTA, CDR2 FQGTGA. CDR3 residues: CASSLGVSSYEQYF. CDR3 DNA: TGTGCCAGCAGCTTAGGGGTGAGCTCCTACGAGCAGTACTTC.

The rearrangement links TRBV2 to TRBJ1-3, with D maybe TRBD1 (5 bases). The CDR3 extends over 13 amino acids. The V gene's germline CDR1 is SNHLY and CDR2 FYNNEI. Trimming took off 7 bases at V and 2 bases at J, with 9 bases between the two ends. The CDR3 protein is CASKGGAGNTIYF. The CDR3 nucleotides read TGTGCCAGCAAGGGAGGGGCTGGAAACACCATATATTTT.

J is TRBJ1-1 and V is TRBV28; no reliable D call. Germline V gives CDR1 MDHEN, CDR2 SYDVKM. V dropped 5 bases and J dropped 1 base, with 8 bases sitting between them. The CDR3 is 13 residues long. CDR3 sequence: CASSTPQNTEAFF. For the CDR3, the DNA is TGTGCCAGCAGTACGCCACAGAACACTGAAGCTTTCTTT.

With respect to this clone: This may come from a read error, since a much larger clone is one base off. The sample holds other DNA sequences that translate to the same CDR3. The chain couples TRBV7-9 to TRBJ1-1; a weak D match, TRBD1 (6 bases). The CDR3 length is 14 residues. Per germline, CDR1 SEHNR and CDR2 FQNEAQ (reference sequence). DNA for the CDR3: TGTGCCAGCGGTGAAGACAGTGGGGACACTGAGGCTTTCTTT. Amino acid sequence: CASGEDSGDTEAFF. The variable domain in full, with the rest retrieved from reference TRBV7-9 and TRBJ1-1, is DTGVSQNPRHKITKRGQNVTFRCDPISEHNRLYWYRQTLGQGPEFLTYFQNEAQLEKSRLLSDRFSAERPKGSFSTLEIQRTEQGDSAMYLCASGEDSGDTEAFFGQGTRLTVV.

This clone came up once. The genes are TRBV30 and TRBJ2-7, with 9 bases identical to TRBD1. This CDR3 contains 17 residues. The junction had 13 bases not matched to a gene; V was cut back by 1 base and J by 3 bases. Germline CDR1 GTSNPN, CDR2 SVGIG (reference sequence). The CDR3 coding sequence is TGTGCCTGGAGTGGGGGGACAGGGAGGATGCCCGGCTACGAGCAGTACTTC. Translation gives CAWSGGTGRMPGYEQYF.

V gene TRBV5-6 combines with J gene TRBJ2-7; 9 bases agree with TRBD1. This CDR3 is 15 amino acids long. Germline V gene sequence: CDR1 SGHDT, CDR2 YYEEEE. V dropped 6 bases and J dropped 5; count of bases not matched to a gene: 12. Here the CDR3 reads CASTLWTGVKHEQYF. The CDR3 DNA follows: TGTGCCAGCACTCTCTGGACAGGGGTGAAACACGAGCAGTACTTC.

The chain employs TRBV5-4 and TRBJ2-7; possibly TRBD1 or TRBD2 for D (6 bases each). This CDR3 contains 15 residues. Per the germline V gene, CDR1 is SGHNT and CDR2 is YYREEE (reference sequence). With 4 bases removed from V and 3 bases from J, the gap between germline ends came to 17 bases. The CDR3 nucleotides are TGTGCCAGCAGCCCGCAGACGGGGGCAAGCTACGAGCAGTACTTC. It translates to CASSPQTGASYEQYF.

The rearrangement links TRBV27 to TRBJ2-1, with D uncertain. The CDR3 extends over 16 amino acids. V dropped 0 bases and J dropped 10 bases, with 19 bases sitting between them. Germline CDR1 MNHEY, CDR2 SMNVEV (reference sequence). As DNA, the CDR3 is TGTGCCAGCAGTTTATCGTGGGTCTCCCCGCTGGACGAGCAGTTCTTC. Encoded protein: CASSLSWVSPLDEQFF.

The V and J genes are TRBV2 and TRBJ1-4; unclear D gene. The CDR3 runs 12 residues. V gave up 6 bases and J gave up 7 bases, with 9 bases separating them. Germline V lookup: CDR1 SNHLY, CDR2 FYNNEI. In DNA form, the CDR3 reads TGTGCCAGCAGCTGGAGGCCTGAAAAACTGTTTTTT. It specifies CASSWRPEKLFF.

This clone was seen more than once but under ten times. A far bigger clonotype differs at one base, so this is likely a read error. The CDR3 sequence: CASSRDSLSNYGYTF. The CDR3 nucleotides are TGTGCCAGCAGCCGCGACAGTCTAAGTAACTATGGCTACACCTTC. V usage is TRBV11-2 and J usage is TRBJ1-2; D perhaps matches TRBD1 (5 bases). CDR1 is SGHAT and CDR2 is FQNNGV in the germline V gene. V dropped 5 bases and J dropped 1 base, with 14 bases sitting between them. The CDR3 loop spans 15 amino acids.

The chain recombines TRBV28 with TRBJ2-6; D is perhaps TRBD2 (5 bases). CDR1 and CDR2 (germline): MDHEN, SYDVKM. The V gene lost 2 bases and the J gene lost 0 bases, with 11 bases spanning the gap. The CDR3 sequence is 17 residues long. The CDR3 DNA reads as TGTGCCAGCAGTTTAGGCAGCGGTCTCTCTGGGGCCAACGTCCTGACTTTC. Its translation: CASSLGSGLSGANVLTF.

This CDR3 reads CASRDTGEGTDTQYF. The CDR3 DNA sequence: TGTGCCAGCAGGGATACAGGGGAGGGCACAGATACGCAGTATTTT. The chain recombines TRBV6-1 with TRBJ2-3, with TRBD1 as a possible D gene (7 bases). The germline gives CDR1 MNHNS, CDR2 SASEGT. This CDR3 is 15 amino acids long. Trimming cost V 6 bases and J 1 base, with 14 bases left between them.